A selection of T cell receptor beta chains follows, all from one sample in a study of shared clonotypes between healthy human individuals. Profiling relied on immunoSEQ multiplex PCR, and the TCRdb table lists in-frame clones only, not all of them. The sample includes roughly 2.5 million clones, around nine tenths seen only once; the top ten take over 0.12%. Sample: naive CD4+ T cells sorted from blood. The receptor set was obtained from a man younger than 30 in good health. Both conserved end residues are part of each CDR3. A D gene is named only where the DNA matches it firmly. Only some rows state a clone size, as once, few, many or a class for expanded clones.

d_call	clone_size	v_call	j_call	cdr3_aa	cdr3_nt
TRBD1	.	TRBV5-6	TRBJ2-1	CASSLDRGPYNEQFF	TGTGCCAGCAGCTTGGACAGGGGACCCTACAATGAGCAGTTCTTC
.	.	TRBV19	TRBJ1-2	CASSMGEGPYGYTF	TGTGCCAGTAGTATGGGGGAGGGACCCTATGGCTACACCTTC
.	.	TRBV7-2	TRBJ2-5	CASSLGEETQYF	TGTGCCAGCAGCTTAGGGGAGGAGACCCAGTACTTC
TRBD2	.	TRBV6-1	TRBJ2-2	CASRISGDTGELFF	TGTGCCAGCAGGATTAGCGGGGACACCGGGGAGCTGTTTTTT
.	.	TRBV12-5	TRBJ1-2	CASGLLPMGGGYTF	TGTGCTAGTGGGTTGTTACCGATGGGGGGCGGCTACACCTTC
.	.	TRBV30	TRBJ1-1	CAWSVPGATNTEAFF	TGTGCCTGGAGTGTTCCAGGGGCTACGAACACTGAAGCTTTCTTT
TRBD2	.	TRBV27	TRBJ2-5	CASSPRLAGEETQYF	TGTGCCAGCAGTCCCCGACTAGCGGGTGAGGAGACCCAGTACTTC
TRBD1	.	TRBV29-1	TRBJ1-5	CSVGTGFNQPQHF	TGCAGCGTTGGGACAGGGTTTAATCAGCCCCAGCATTTT
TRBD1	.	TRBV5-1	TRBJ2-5	CASSLAPQGASETQYF	TGCGCCAGCAGCTTGGCCCCACAGGGGGCTTCGGAGACCCAGTACTTC
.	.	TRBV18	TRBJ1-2	CASSPQAGDLQGYTF	TGTGCCAGCTCACCACAGGCAGGGGACCTCCAGGGCTACACCTTC
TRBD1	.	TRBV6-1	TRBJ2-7	CASSEPTGGPYEQYF	TGTGCCAGCAGTGAACCGACAGGGGGCCCTTACGAGCAGTACTTC
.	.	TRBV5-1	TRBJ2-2	CASSFGLAPTGELFF	TGCGCCAGCAGTTTTGGTCTCGCACCCACCGGGGAGCTGTTTTTT
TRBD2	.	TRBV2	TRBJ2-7	CASSESPGLRPYEQYF	TGTGCCAGCAGTGAATCTCCGGGACTACGTCCCTACGAGCAGTACTTC
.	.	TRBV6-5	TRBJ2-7	CASSSRSEQYF	TGTGCCAGCAGTTCCAGATCCGAGCAGTACTTC
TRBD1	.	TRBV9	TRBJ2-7	CASSVSGTGWIYEQYF	TGTGCCAGCAGCGTAAGTGGGACAGGGTGGATCTACGAGCAGTACTTC
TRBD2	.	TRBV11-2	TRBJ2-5	CASSLDRAGGPRETQYF	TGTGCCAGCAGCTTAGATCGAGCGGGGGGGCCGAGGGAGACCCAGTACTTC
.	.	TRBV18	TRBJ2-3	CASSPYLSGLGTDTQYF	TGTGCCAGCTCACCATACCTATCGGGCTTGGGCACAGATACGCAGTATTTT
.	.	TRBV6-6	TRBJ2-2	CASSYSGRESGELFF	TGTGCCAGCAGTTACTCGGGCAGGGAATCCGGGGAGCTGTTTTTT
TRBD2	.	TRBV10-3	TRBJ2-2	CAISESSTSGGPNTGELFF	TGTGCCATCAGTGAGTCGTCGACTAGCGGGGGCCCAAACACCGGGGAGCTGTTTTTT
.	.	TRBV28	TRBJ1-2	CASSLILGGYTF	TGTGCCAGCAGTTTAATCCTAGGGGGATACACCTTC
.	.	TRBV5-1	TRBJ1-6	CASSLDGGTGSPLHF	TGCGCCAGCAGCTTGGATGGAGGGACGGGTTCACCCCTCCACTTT
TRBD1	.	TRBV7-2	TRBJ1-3	CASSYSTGEGYTIYF	TGTGCCAGCAGCTACTCGACAGGGGAGGGGTACACCATATATTTT
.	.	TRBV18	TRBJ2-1	CASSYWGKAHNEQFF	TGTGCCAGCTCTTATTGGGGGAAGGCTCACAATGAGCAGTTCTTC
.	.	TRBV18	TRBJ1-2	CASSPLPLQVELDGYTF	TGTGCCAGCTCACCACTACCCCTCCAGGTCGAGTTGGATGGCTACACCTTC
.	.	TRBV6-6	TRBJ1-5	CASSPSGPGNQPQHF	TGTGCCAGCAGTCCTTCTGGACCGGGCAATCAGCCCCAGCATTTT
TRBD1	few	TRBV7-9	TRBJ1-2	CASSRSGTGGNYGYTF	TGTGCCAGCAGCAGATCCGGGACAGGGGGCAACTATGGCTACACCTTC
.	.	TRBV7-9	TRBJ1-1	CASSYGTGGAFF	TGTGCCAGCAGCTATGGAACGGGGGGAGCTTTCTTT